Listed here are 18 T cell receptor beta chains from one sample, sequenced in a study of blood T cell repertoires in COVID-19. Sequencing was performed with immunoSEQ multiplex PCR; in TCRdb, only in-frame clones are kept and a portion is missing. There are 84,000 or so clones in the sample; approximately 80% occur only once, and under 25% lies in the top ten. Sequencing was performed on peripheral blood. These receptor sequences come from a woman of 80 years or more with acute or convalescent COVID-19.

V is TRBV19 and J is TRBJ1-1; D possibly corresponds to TRBD1 (5 bases). V lost 5 bases to trimming and J lost 7 bases, with 14 bases between them. Germline V lookup: CDR1 LNHDA, CDR2 SQIVND (reference sequence). This CDR3 has 13 amino acids. The CDR3 region is CASSRGTNFEAFF. CDR3 nucleotide sequence: TGTGCCAGTAGTCGGGGGACCAATTTTGAAGCTTTCTTT.

The chain couples TRBV3-1 (or the pseudogene TRBV3-2) to TRBJ2-7, with 8 bases identical to TRBD2. Unmatched junction bases numbered 5, after V lost 3 bases and J lost 1 base. Germline V gives CDR1 LGHDT, CDR2 YNNKEL (reference sequence). The CDR3 covers 15 residues. This chain's CDR3 is CASSHLAGASYEQYF. In nucleotides, the CDR3 is TGTGCCAGCAGCCACCTAGCGGGCGCATCCTACGAGCAGTACTTC.

This clone occurred many times. The DNA for the CDR3 is TGTGCCAGCAGCAAGGGGTTGACCGGGGAGCTGTTTTTT. As protein: CASSKGLTGELFF. The chain carries TRBV3-1 (or the pseudogene TRBV3-2) and TRBJ2-2, with D possibly being TRBD1 (5 bases). This CDR3 spans 13 amino acids. Germline CDR1 LGHDT, CDR2 YNNKEL (reference sequence). V lost 5 bases and J lost 5, with 9 bases in between.

About this clone: A read error may account for a junction end that differs from germline. The chain combines TRBV7-8 with TRBJ1-5, with TRBD1 as a possible D gene (5 bases). This CDR3 is 17 amino acids long. Germline CDR1 reads SGHVS; CDR2 reads FQNEAQ. The CDR3 nucleotides are TGTGCCAGCAGCTTAGCGGTCAGGGATTGGGGCAACCAGCCCCAGCATTTT. Protein sequence: CASSLAVRDWGNQPQHF.

The chain recombines TRBV7-2 with TRBJ1-4; D remains ambiguous. The CDR3 runs to 13 residues. Germline values: CDR1 SGHTA, CDR2 FQGNSA. V was clipped by 4 bases and J by 6 bases, with 9 bases between them. CDR3 amino acids: CASSWAGYEKLFF. The CDR3 bases are TGTGCCAGCAGCTGGGCGGGGTATGAAAAACTGTTTTTT.

The V and J genes are TRBV7-2 and TRBJ1-2, with 10 positions matching TRBD1. The V segment lost 4 bases and the J segment 8 bases; nucleotides outside the gene matches: 16. Germline V gives CDR1 SGHTA, CDR2 FQGNSA. The CDR3 length is 17 residues. The CDR3 spells CASSSYPGTGASGGYTF. DNA of the CDR3: TGTGCCAGCAGCTCTTACCCAGGGACAGGGGCGTCTGGCGGCTACACCTTC.

The chain has TRBV2 and TRBJ2-7; no definite D call. V dropped 9 bases and J dropped 1 base, with 16 bases sitting between them. Germline lookup yields CDR1 SNHLY and CDR2 FYNNEI. The CDR3 length is 14 residues. The CDR3 DNA reads TGTGCCAGTGCCTTTAGCCCAAGGTCCTACGAGCAGTACTTC. Amino acids: CASAFSPRSYEQYF. The full variable domain, its missing parts supplied by reference TRBV2 and TRBJ2-7, is EPEVTQTPSHQVTQMGQEVILRCVPISNHLYFYWYRQILGQKVEFLVSFYNNEISEKSEIFDDQFSVERPDGSNFTLKIRSTKLEDSAMYFCASAFSPRSYEQYFGPGTRLTVT.

This chain uses TRBV18 with TRBJ2-3; TRBD2 is a possible D gene (6 bases). This CDR3 region has 14 residues. V shed 6 bases and J shed 2 bases, with 12 bases lying between them. The V gene's germline CDR1 is KGHSH and CDR2 LQKENI. CDR3 region: CASSRDFSTDTQYF. The CDR3 DNA is TGTGCCAGCTCGCGGGACTTCTCCACAGATACGCAGTATTTT.

The chain employs TRBV19 and TRBJ1-6, with D maybe TRBD1 (5 bases). Deletions cut 9 bases from V and 9 bases from J, with 15 bases between. The germline gives CDR1 LNHDA, CDR2 SQIVND (reference sequence). CDR3 length equals 13 residues. CDR3 sequence reads: CASSTGISSPLHF. The CDR3 nucleotides read TGTGCCAGCTCTACAGGAATAAGTTCACCCCTCCACTTT.

This chain links TRBV6-5 with TRBJ2-7; 7 bases are shared with TRBD2. Germline-derived CDR1 and CDR2 are MNHEY and SVGAGI. The CDR3 consists of 14 residues. The J segment lost 1 base and the V segment lost 6 bases, leaving 6 bases of the junction unmatched. CDR3 nucleotide sequence: TGTGCCAGCAGCCCCTCACTAGCGTCCTACGAGCAGTACTTC. This translates into CASSPSLASYEQYF.

The chain has TRBV3-1 (or the pseudogene TRBV3-2) and TRBJ2-3; 11 nucleotides agree with TRBD2. V was clipped by 2 bases and J by 4 bases; unmatched bases: 2. CDR3 length: 15 residues. Germline assignment: CDR1 LGHDT and CDR2 YNNKEL (reference sequence). CDR3 sequence reads: CASSQLAGGPDTQYF. The CDR3 DNA follows: TGTGCCAGCAGCCAATTAGCGGGGGGGCCAGATACGCAGTATTTT.

The gene calls are TRBV25-1 and TRBJ2-1; D call uncertain. The germline V gene has CDR1 MGHDK and CDR2 SYGVNS. Trimming removed 2 bases at V and 2 bases at J, with 7 bases between. The CDR3 has 14 residues. In nucleotides, the CDR3 is TGTGCCAGCAGTGAACGCCCAGCCTACAATGAGCAGTTCTTC. This encodes CASSERPAYNEQFF.

V usage is TRBV5-5 and J usage is TRBJ2-7; D is possibly TRBD1 (6 bases). V lost 0 bases to trimming and J lost 3 bases, with 10 bases between them. Germline assignment: CDR1 SGHKS and CDR2 YYEKEE (reference sequence). The CDR3 has 14 amino acids. CDR3 in DNA: TGTGCCAGCAGCTTGGACGGACAGATCTACGAGCAGTACTTC. It specifies CASSLDGQIYEQYF.

CDR3 nucleotide sequence: TGTGCCAGCAGTGACAGGGGATCTGGGGCCAACGTCCTGACTTTC. This sequence encodes CASSDRGSGANVLTF. V usage is TRBV25-1 and J usage is TRBJ2-6, with TRBD1 as a possible D gene (6 bases). Germline V gives CDR1 MGHDK, CDR2 SYGVNS. The V gene lost 3 bases and the J gene lost 1 base, with 7 bases spanning the gap. The CDR3 loop spans 15 amino acids.

The table lists this clone with many counts. CDR3 DNA sequence: TGTGCCAGCAGCATCCGACTAGCGGGATTTGCCGAGCAGTACTTC. Translated, it gives CASSIRLAGFAEQYF. The V and J genes are TRBV7-9 and TRBJ2-7, with 11 bases aligning to TRBD2. Germline CDR1 and CDR2: SEHNR and FQNEAQ (reference sequence). The CDR3 is 15 residues long. After removal of 5 bases from V and 6 bases from J, the junction contained 9 bases not matched to a gene. Full variable domain (outside the CDR3, taken from reference TRBV7-9 and TRBJ2-7): DTGVSQNPRHKITKRGQNVTFRCDPISEHNRLYWYRQTLGQGPEFLTYFQNEAQLEKSRLLSDRFSAERPKGSFSTLEIQRTEQGDSAMYLCASSIRLAGFAEQYFGPGTRLTVT.

The rearrangement joins TRBV7-2 to TRBJ2-4; D might be TRBD1 (6 bases). Germline V gives CDR1 SGHTA, CDR2 FQGNSA. The CDR3 sequence is 15 residues long. Trimming removed 4 bases from V and 7 bases from J, with 17 bases in between. The CDR3 bases are TGTGCCAGCAGCTCCGAAGGGGGACGAGGGAACATTCAGTACTTC. It yields the protein CASSSEGGRGNIQYF.

The chain recombines TRBV15 with TRBJ2-3, with 11 bases that match TRBD2. Trimming took 0 bases from V and 4 from J; bases not matched to a gene: 6. The germline V gene encodes CDR1 LNHNV and CDR2 YYDKDF (reference sequence). This CDR3 spans 17 amino acids. The CDR3, as DNA: TGTGCCACCAGCAGAGAATATTCTAGCGGGGGGCCAGATACGCAGTATTTT. It encodes CATSREYSSGGPDTQYF.

The chain recombines TRBV29-1 with TRBJ2-1, with 9 bases that match TRBD2. With 0 bases clipped from V and 6 bases from J, the junction kept 6 bases outside the gene matches. Germline assignment: CDR1 SQVTM and CDR2 ANQGSEA. There are 15 residues in the CDR3. CDR3 protein: CSVEDERGVGNEQFF. The CDR3 nucleotides are TGCAGCGTTGAAGATGAGCGGGGGGTCGGCAATGAGCAGTTCTTC.